The T cell receptor beta chain described here comes from a study of T-cell reconstitution after alpha-beta-depleted transplantation in children. Regarding the study as a whole: Alpha-beta T cells present about two months after transplant were reported to originate from several hundred expanded graft clones.

A library of TCRbeta sequences, prepared with unique molecular identifiers, was generated. TCRdb independently ran MiXCR on the PCR reads; one entry per CDR3 protein. The sample lists about a million distinct CDR3 sequences, about 29% seen once, with about 28% in the top ten. This clonotype was detected a few times. Its antigen remains unidentified. The clonotype originates from a boy younger than two who had a stem cell transplant for SCID, so the T cells may come from the graft donor. This material consisted of PBMCs, mostly from graft donor cells, taken 360 days after TCRalphabeta/CD19-depleted stem cell transplant.

Here the CDR3 DNA reads TGCGCCAGCAGCTTCGGACTAGCGGGGGAAGAGACCCAGTACTTC. The encoded protein is CASSFGLAGEETQYF. The V and J genes are TRBV5-1 and TRBJ2-5; 13 nucleotides line up with TRBD2. Germline V CDR1 and CDR2: SGHRS, YFSETQ. The CDR3 runs to 15 residues. The V segment lost 2 bases and the J segment 3 bases; nucleotides outside the gene matches: 1.